This TCR beta chain came from a study of cytomegalovirus exposure and HLA in healthy donors. General observations from the study: In an earlier analysis, productive rearrangement rates for most beta V segments clustered near 87% or 30%. The study put about 180 TCR beta chains on its list as cytomegalovirus-associated.

Primers included in the PCR were 60 Vbeta and 13 Jbeta primers. In the original analysis: An analysis performed later counted 73 million or so unique TCR beta chains (around 9.9 million of them shared). Sequenced by immunoSEQ multiplex PCR; TCRdb stores in-frame clones only, minus some. V, J and clone size were drawn from that table, and D and trimming were deduced from the DNA. In the table there are 100,000 to 150,000 clones, 80% of which are singletons. A note on this clone: Its target is not known.

This clonotype originated in a man aged 25 to 40 in good health and CMV-seropositive. Sequencing was carried out using PBMCs.

CDR3 loop: CASSQQGPGGEAFF. The CDR3 DNA follows: TGCGCCAGCAGCCAACAGGGGCCAGGGGGTGAAGCTTTCTTT. The V call is TRBV4-1, the J call TRBJ1-1; TRBD1 agrees at 7 bases. V shed 2 bases and J 7 bases; nucleotides not matched to a gene: 7. The CDR3 covers 14 residues. Per germline, CDR1 MGHRA and CDR2 YSYEKL.